This T cell receptor (beta chain) comes out of a study of T cell responses to AZD1222 COVID-19 vaccine. This clone was detected only once. Clones were sequenced by immunoSEQ multiplex PCR, and TCRdb holds only the in-frame ones, with some missing. Among approximately 120,000 clones listed, more than 80% were seen once. Per germline, CDR1 SGHDN and CDR2 FVKESK. V gave up 4 bases and J gave up 8 bases, with 11 bases separating them. The CDR3 spans 13 residues. This sample comprised peripheral blood, obtained 28 days after the second AZD1222 dose. This sequence joins TRBV14 and TRBJ1-4, with no clear D. This TCR was recovered from an adult who received the AZD1222 COVID-19 vaccine. CDR3 sequence: CASSPPLQEKLFF. The CDR3 DNA reads TGTGCCAGCAGCCCCCCCCTCCAGGAAAAACTGTTTTTT.